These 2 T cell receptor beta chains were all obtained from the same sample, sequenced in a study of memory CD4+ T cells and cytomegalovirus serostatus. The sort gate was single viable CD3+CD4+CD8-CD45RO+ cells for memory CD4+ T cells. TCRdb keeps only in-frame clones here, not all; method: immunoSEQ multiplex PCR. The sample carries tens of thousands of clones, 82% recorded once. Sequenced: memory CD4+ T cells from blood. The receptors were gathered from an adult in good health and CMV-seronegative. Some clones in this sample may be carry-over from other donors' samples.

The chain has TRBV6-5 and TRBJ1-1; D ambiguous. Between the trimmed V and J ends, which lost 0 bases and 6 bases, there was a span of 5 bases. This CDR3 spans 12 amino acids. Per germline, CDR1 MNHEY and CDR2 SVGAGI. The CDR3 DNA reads TGTGCCAGCAGTTACTCCGGGGCTGAAGCTTTCTTT. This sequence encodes CASSYSGAEAFF.

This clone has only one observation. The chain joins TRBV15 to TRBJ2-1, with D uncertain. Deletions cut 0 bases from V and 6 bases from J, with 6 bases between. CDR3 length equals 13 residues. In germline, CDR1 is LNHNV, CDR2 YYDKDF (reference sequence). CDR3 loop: CATSRDTGNEQFF. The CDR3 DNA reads TGTGCCACCAGCAGAGATACCGGCAATGAGCAGTTCTTC.